This entry features one T cell receptor (beta chain) sequence. The sample holds many counts of this clonotype. Its antigen remains undetermined. It has no much larger one-base neighbor in the sample; base qualities were not kept. This sample was taken from a study of identical twins (dated by TCRdb to about 2016). The study in broad terms: TCR alpha and beta repertoires from monozygotic twins, unrelated adults of various ages and cord blood were deep-sequenced to test whether fetal clonotypes persist. Replicate twin experiments were performed at different times using different library preparation protocols to rule out contamination.

Overall study results and their limits: Abundant cord blood beta clonotypes had fewer insertions, young adult naive repertoires showed a similar but weaker trend, and memory repertoires showed no such trend. Compared with coincidental sharing between unrelated individuals, out-of-frame TCR alpha sequences shared between twins had an excess of sequences with low generation probability. Recombination models systematically underestimated out-of-frame TCR alpha sharing in monozygotic twins but agreed with sharing between unrelated individuals. Excess twin sharing in beta out-of-frame sequences was weaker because fewer shared sequences lowered the signal-to-noise ratio. Because the same donors could not be followed over many years, conclusions were based on cross-sectional statistical analysis. Zero-insertion analyses could be partly confounded by invariant T cells such as MAIT and iNKT, although diverse VJ usage argued against such confounding for most clonotypes.

The protocol used for the library was 5' RACE. Instrument used: Illumina HiSeq 2000. Template switching added a universal primer binding site, and the final cDNA carried a unique molecular identifier that allowed TCR cDNA molecules to be counted accurately. Specific primers in the conserved constant-segment region were used to synthesize first-strand cDNA for the TCR alpha and beta chains. To control for contamination, every cDNA library was double barcoded, receiving both a SMART-Mk sample barcode and Illumina barcodes. Two successive PCR steps introduced TruSeq adapter sequences along with Illumina sample barcodes. The Illumina HiSeq platform was used with custom primers to sequence TCR alpha and beta cDNA libraries. Under the source paper's analysis protocol: MiGEC processed the raw reads to extract unique molecular identifiers, while MiXCR was used to determine the CDR3 positions. Recombination models were inferred per individual with the repgenHMM and IGoR tools using an EM algorithm. Shared clonotypes were analyzed with the tcR package in R, and sharing was normalized by the product of cloneset sizes. To study raw recombination without the effects of thymic and clonal selection, out-of-frame nonproductive sequences were analyzed. TCRdb cleaned the public reads at Q25 with fastp, built clones with MiXCR and kept in-frame beta chains. When rows share a CDR3 protein, they turn into one entry using the most common DNA and genes. For this entry, the V and J calls and clone size follow TCRdb and not the study's own pipeline. Present in this sample are about 570,000 distinct CDR3 sequences, approximately 10% of which were seen just once. The ten largest clones take up 2.5% to 3.5% of the sample.

All donors were healthy Caucasians. The twin cohort comprised three pairs of female monozygotic twins, all aged roughly 18 to 30 years. RNA for TCR libraries was isolated from peripheral blood mononuclear cells. The germline V gene (reference sequence) gives CDR1 as DFQATT and CDR2 as SNEGSKA. Compared with germline, V lacks 0 bases and J lacks 7 bases; bases without a gene match: 1. The CDR3 starts with the cysteine, ends with the phenylalanine, and has 15 residues. CDR3 DNA is the only sequence kept; it has 45 bases, read in frame from the first base. The same sample was also used in a study of yellow fever vaccine responses in identical twins. Per the second study: The T cell response to vaccination in identical twins was reported by the authors to appear partly convergent and partly personalized. In the study, vaccine-responding T cell clones were precisely tracked in identical twins.

What was sequenced was PBMCs. This receptor was obtained from a woman under 30 in good health. The sequence is built from TRBV20-1 and TRBJ2-2; 14 nucleotides in the junction match TRBD2. The nucleotides read TGCAGTGCTAGAGACGGGACTAGCGGGAGCGGGGAGCTGTTTTTT. Its protein product is CSARDGTSGSGELFF.